The subject of this entry is one T cell receptor beta chain. This entry is derived from a study of T cells after somatic rescue of genetic block. TCRdb's table, derived via immunoSEQ multiplex PCR, lists solely in-frame clones and lacks some. The sample contains 85,000 to 90,000 clones, 85% to 90% of which appear only once. Germline V lookup: CDR1 SGHVS, CDR2 FQNEAQ. V lost 0 bases and J lost 4, with 19 bases in between. This CDR3 spans 17 amino acids. The chain is built from TRBV7-8 and TRBJ2-7, with D possibly called TRBD1 or TRBD2 (9 bases each). This TCR was recovered from a woman younger than 30. The specimen sequenced was peripheral blood mononuclear cells (PBMCs). The CDR3 nucleotides are TGTGCCAGCAGCTTAGCGCGGGGGGGACAGGGTAGATACGAGCAGTACTTC. The encoded protein is CASSLARGGQGRYEQYF.